The entry that follows covers one TCR beta chain sequence. Its antigen is still unknown. Other DNA sequences of this sample code for an identical CDR3. This entry is derived from a study of cytomegalovirus exposure and HLA in healthy donors. Notes on the study in general: The study found most TCR sequences rare, yet found some public TCRs in many donors. The study flagged about 150 TCR beta chains as cytomegalovirus-associated.

The assay was immunoSEQ multiplex PCR, and TCRdb's table has in-frame clones only and misses some. In the table there are a few hundred thousand clones, 75% to 95% of which are singletons. The CDR3 covers 13 residues. Unmatched junction bases numbered 4, after V lost 4 bases and J lost 2 bases. CDR1 and CDR2 (germline): SQVTM, ANQGSEA. Sequenced: PBMCs. The TCR was taken from a woman aged 18-30 years in good health and CMV-seronegative. The V gene is TRBV29-1, the J gene TRBJ1-1; 7 nucleotides match TRBD1. The DNA of the CDR3 is TGCAGCGTTGGACAGGGAGGAAACACTGAAGCTTTCTTT. Its protein is CSVGQGGNTEAFF.